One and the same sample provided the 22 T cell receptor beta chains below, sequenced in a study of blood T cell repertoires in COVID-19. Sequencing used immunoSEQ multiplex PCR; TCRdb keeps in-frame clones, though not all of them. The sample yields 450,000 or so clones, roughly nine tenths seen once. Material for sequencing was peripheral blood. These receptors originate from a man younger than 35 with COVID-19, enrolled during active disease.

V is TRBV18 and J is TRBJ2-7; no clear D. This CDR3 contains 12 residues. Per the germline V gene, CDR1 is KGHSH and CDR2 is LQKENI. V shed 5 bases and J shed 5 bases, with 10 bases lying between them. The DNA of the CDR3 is TGTGCCAGCTCAACTTCTAGAGACGAGCAGTACTTC. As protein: CASSTSRDEQYF.

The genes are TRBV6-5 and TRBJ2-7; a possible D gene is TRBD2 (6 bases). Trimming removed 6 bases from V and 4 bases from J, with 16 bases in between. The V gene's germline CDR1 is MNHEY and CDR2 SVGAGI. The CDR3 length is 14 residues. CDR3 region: CASSDDPLAYEQYF. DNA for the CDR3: TGTGCCAGCAGCGATGATCCACTAGCTTACGAGCAGTACTTC.

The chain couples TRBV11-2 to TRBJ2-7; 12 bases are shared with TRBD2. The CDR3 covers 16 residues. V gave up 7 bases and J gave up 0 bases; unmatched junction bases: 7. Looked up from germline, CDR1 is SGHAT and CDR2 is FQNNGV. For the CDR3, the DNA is TGTGCCAGCACCACTCCTAGCGGGAGGGCCTCCTACGAGCAGTACTTC. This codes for CASTTPSGRASYEQYF.

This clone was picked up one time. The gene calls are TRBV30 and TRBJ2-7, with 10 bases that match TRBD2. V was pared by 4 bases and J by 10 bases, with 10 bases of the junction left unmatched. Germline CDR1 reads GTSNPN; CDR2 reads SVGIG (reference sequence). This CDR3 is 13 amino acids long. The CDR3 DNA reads TGTGCCTGGACTTCTAGCGGGAGTGTGGGACAGTACTTC. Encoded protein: CAWTSSGSVGQYF.

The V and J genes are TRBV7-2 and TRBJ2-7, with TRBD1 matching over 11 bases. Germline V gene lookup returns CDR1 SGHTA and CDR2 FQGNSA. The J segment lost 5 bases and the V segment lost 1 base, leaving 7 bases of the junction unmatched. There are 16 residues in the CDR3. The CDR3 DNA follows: TGTGCCAGCAGCTTAGGAGCGGACAGGGGGCGCAACGAGCAGTACTTC. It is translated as CASSLGADRGRNEQYF.

The CDR3 bases are TGTGCCAGCAGCTTATTCGGGGAGCACACCGGGGAGCTGTTTTTT. Translation gives CASSLFGEHTGELFF. The rearrangement links TRBV7-9 to TRBJ2-2; tentatively, D is TRBD2 (5 bases). The V gene lost 2 bases and the J gene lost 3 bases, with 10 bases spanning the gap. The CDR3 loop spans 15 amino acids. From germline, CDR1 is SEHNR and CDR2 FQNEAQ (reference sequence).

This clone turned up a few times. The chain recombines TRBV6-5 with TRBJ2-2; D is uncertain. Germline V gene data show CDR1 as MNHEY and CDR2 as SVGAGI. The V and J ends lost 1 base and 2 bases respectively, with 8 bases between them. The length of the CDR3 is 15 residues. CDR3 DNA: TGTGCCAGCAGTTACTACACTACAAACACCGGGGAGCTGTTTTTT. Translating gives CASSYYTTNTGELFF.

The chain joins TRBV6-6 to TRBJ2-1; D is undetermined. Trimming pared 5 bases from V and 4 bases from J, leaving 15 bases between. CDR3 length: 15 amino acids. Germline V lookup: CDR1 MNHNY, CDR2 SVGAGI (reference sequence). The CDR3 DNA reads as TGTGCCAGCAGTCCCTCCTCGGCGGTGTACAATGAGCAGTTCTTC. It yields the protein CASSPSSAVYNEQFF.

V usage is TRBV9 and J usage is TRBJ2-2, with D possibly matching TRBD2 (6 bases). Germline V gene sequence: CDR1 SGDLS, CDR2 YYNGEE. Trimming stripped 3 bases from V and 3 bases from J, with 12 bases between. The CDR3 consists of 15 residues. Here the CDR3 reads CASSGTGDHTGELFF. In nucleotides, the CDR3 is TGTGCCAGCAGCGGAACGGGGGACCACACCGGGGAGCTGTTTTTT.

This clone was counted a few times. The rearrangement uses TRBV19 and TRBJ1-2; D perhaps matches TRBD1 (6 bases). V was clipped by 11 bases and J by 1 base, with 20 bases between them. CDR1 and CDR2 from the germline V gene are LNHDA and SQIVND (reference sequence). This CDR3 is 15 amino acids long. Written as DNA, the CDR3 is TGTGCCGGATCCCCGACCCAGGGGAGTAACTATGGCTACACCTTC. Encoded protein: CAGSPTQGSNYGYTF.

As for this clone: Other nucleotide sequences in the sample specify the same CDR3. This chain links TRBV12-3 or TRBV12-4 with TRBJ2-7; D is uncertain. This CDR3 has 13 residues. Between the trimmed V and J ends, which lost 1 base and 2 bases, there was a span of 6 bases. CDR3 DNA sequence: TGTGCCAGCAGTTTAGACAGAACCTACGAGCAGTACTTC. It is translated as CASSLDRTYEQYF.

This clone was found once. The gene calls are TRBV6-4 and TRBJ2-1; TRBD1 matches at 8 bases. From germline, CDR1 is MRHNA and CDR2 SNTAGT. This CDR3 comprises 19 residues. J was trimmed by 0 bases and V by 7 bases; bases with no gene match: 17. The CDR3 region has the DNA TGTGCCAGCAAGGGGACCTTGCAGGGGGCTTCCAGCTCCTACAATGAGCAGTTCTTC. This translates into CASKGTLQGASSSYNEQFF.

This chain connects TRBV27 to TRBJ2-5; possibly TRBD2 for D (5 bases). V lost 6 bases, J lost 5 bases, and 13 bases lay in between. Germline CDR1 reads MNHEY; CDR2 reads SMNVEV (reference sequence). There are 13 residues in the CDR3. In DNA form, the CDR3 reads TGTGCCAGCAGCCGACTACCCCCGGAGACCCAGTACTTC. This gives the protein CASSRLPPETQYF.

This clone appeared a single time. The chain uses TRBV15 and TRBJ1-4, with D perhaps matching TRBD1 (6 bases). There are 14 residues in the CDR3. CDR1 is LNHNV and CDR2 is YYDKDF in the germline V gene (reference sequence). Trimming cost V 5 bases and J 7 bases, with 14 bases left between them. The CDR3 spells CATSGGGGSEKLFF. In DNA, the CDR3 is TGTGCCACCAGCGGGGGAGGGGGGAGTGAAAAACTGTTTTTT.

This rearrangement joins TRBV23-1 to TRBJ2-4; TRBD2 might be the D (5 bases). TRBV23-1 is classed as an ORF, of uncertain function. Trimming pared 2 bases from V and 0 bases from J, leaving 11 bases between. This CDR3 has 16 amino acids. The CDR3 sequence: CASSQKPEGAKNIQYF. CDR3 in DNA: TGCGCCAGCAGTCAAAAACCTGAGGGAGCCAAAAACATTCAGTACTTC.

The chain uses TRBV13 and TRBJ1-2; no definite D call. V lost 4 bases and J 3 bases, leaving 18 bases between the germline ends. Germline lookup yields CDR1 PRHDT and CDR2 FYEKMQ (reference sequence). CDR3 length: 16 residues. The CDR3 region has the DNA TGTGCCAGCAGCTCCCCTCGACGAGGTGAAGACTATGGCTACACCTTC. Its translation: CASSSPRRGEDYGYTF.

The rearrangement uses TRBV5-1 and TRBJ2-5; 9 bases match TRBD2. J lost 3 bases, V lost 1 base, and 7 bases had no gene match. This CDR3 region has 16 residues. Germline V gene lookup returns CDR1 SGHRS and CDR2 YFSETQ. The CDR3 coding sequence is TGCGCCAGCAGCTTGAGGTCTAGCGGGATTGAAGAGACCCAGTACTTC. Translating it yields CASSLRSSGIEETQYF.

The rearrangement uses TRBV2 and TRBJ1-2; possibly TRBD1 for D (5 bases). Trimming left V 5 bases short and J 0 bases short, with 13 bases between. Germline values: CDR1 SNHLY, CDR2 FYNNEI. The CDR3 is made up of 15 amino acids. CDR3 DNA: TGTGCCAGCAGTCTGCAGGGCGCAGCTAACTATGGCTACACCTTC. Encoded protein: CASSLQGAANYGYTF.

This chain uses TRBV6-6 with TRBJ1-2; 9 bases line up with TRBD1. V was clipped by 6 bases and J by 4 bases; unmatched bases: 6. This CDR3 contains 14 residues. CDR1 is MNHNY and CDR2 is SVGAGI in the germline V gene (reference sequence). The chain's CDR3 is CASRTGTGLYGYTF. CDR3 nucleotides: TGTGCCAGCAGAACCGGGACAGGGCTCTATGGCTACACCTTC.

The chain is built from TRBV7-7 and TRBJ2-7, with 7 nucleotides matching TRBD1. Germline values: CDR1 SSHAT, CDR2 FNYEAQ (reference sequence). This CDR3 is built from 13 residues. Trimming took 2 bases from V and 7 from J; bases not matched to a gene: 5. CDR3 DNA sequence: TGTGCCAGCAGCTTAAACAGGGGAAGGGAGCAGTACTTC. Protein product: CASSLNRGREQYF.

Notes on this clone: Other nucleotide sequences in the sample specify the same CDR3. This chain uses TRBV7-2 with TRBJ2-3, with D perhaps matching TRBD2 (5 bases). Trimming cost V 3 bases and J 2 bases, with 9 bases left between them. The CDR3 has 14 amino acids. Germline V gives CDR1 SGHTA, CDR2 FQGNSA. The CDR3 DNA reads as TGTGCCAGCAGCTTTACTAGGTCCACAGATACGCAGTATTTT. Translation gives CASSFTRSTDTQYF.

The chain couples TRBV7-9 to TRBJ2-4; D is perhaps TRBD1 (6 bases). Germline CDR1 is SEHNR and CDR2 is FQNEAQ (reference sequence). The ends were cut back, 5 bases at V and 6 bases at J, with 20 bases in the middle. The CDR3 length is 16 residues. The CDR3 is CASSNPQGTGGNIQYF. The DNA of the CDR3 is TGTGCCAGCAGCAACCCGCAGGGGACGGGCGGAAACATTCAGTACTTC.